Listed below are T cell receptor beta chains from one sample, sequenced in a study of blood T cell repertoires in COVID-19. Repertoires were generated with immunoSEQ multiplex PCR, while TCRdb's copy carries only in-frame clones and drops some. The table lists about 250,000 clones, 70% to 75% of them singletons, with more than 2.5% in the top ten. Material for sequencing was peripheral blood. The source of these receptors is a woman of 80 years or more with acute or convalescent COVID-19. Both conserved end residues are part of each CDR3. D genes are given only for firm matches. Part of the rows lack a size; the others show once, few, many or a class for expanded clones.

j_gene: TRBJ1-3; len: 14; abundance: once; d_gene: NA; v_gene: TRBV13; CDR3aa: CASSMRGSGNTIYF; CDR3nt: TGTGCCAGCAGCATGCGGGGATCTGGAAACACCATATATTTT
j_gene: TRBJ2-7; len: 12; abundance: few; d_gene: NA; v_gene: TRBV2; CDR3aa: CASSEVGRGQYF; CDR3nt: TGTGCCAGCAGTGAAGTCGGTAGAGGGCAGTACTTC
j_gene: TRBJ1-2; len: 14; abundance: NA; d_gene: TRBD1; v_gene: TRBV2; CDR3aa: CASTTQGAGYGYTF; CDR3nt: TGTGCCAGCACCACACAGGGGGCCGGCTATGGCTACACCTTC
j_gene: TRBJ2-5; len: 14; abundance: NA; d_gene: NA; v_gene: TRBV7-9; CDR3aa: CASSLVGRVETQYF; CDR3nt: TGTGCCAGCAGCTTAGTGGGCAGGGTTGAGACCCAGTACTTC
j_gene: TRBJ2-1; len: 15; abundance: NA; d_gene: TRBD2; v_gene: TRBV5-4; CDR3aa: CASSLDAGGYNEQFF; CDR3nt: TGTGCCAGCAGCCTTGACGCGGGAGGCTACAATGAGCAGTTCTTC
j_gene: TRBJ2-2; len: 16; abundance: NA; d_gene: TRBD2; v_gene: TRBV5-4; CDR3aa: CASSLGLAGNTGELFF; CDR3nt: TGTGCCAGCAGCTTAGGACTAGCGGGGAACACCGGGGAGCTGTTTTTT
j_gene: TRBJ1-5; len: 14; abundance: NA; d_gene: NA; v_gene: TRBV15; CDR3aa: CATSRFRGPQPQHF; CDR3nt: TGTGCCACCAGCAGATTCAGGGGTCCTCAGCCCCAGCATTTT
j_gene: TRBJ2-7; len: 14; abundance: NA; d_gene: TRBD1; v_gene: TRBV7-2; CDR3aa: CASSSPGQTYEQYF; CDR3nt: TGTGCCAGCAGCTCACCGGGACAGACCTACGAGCAGTACTTC
j_gene: TRBJ1-4; len: 14; abundance: NA; d_gene: NA; v_gene: TRBV25-1; CDR3aa: CASSPMTGGEKLFF; CDR3nt: TGTGCCAGCAGCCCTATGACAGGCGGGGAAAAACTGTTTTTT
j_gene: TRBJ1-2; len: 15; abundance: NA; d_gene: TRBD1; v_gene: TRBV5-1; CDR3aa: CASSTGQGANYGYTF; CDR3nt: TGCGCCAGCAGCACCGGACAGGGGGCCAATTATGGCTACACCTTC
j_gene: TRBJ2-1; len: 14; abundance: NA; d_gene: TRBD2; v_gene: TRBV10-1; CDR3aa: CASSEQGSGRKQFF; CDR3nt: TGCGCCAGCAGTGAGCAGGGTAGCGGGAGAAAGCAGTTCTTC
j_gene: TRBJ1-2; len: 17; abundance: NA; d_gene: TRBD1; v_gene: TRBV19; CDR3aa: CASSRDSVARFSYGYTF; CDR3nt: TGTGCCAGTAGTAGGGACAGCGTCGCCCGGTTTTCCTATGGCTACACCTTC
j_gene: TRBJ2-7; len: 14; abundance: NA; d_gene: TRBD1; v_gene: TRBV7-2; CDR3aa: CASSYGQGVYEQYF; CDR3nt: TGTGCCAGCAGCTACGGACAGGGGGTATACGAGCAGTACTTC
j_gene: TRBJ1-1; len: 15; abundance: few; d_gene: TRBD1; v_gene: TRBV6-6; CDR3aa: CASTNANRGNTEAFF; CDR3nt: TGTGCCAGCACCAATGCGAACAGGGGGAACACTGAAGCTTTCTTT
j_gene: TRBJ1-2; len: 17; abundance: NA; d_gene: NA; v_gene: TRBV2; CDR3aa: CASTPQHQRARGYGYTF; CDR3nt: TGTGCCAGCACGCCACAACATCAGAGGGCGCGCGGCTATGGCTACACCTTC
j_gene: TRBJ1-3; len: 15; abundance: NA; d_gene: NA; v_gene: TRBV7-2; CDR3aa: CASSRRWTPGNTIYF; CDR3nt: TGTGCCAGCAGCCGCCGATGGACACCAGGAAACACCATATATTTT
j_gene: TRBJ2-1; len: 14; abundance: NA; d_gene: TRBD2; v_gene: TRBV5-1; CDR3aa: CASRLAGTYNEQFF; CDR3nt: TGCGCCAGCAGACTAGCGGGGACCTACAATGAGCAGTTCTTC
j_gene: TRBJ1-1; len: 14; abundance: few; d_gene: NA; v_gene: TRBV5-1; CDR3aa: CASSRDGGTGEAFF; CDR3nt: TGCGCCAGCAGTAGGGACGGGGGAACTGGTGAAGCTTTCTTT
j_gene: TRBJ2-6; len: 16; abundance: few; d_gene: NA; v_gene: TRBV4-3; CDR3aa: CASSLQLSSGANVLTF; CDR3nt: TGCGCCAGCAGCCTCCAACTAAGCTCTGGGGCCAACGTCCTGACTTTC
j_gene: TRBJ2-2; len: 14; abundance: NA; d_gene: NA; v_gene: TRBV19; CDR3aa: CASSYRAHTGELFF; CDR3nt: TGTGCCAGTAGCTACAGGGCGCACACCGGGGAGCTGTTTTTT
j_gene: TRBJ2-7; len: 13; abundance: NA; d_gene: TRBD2; v_gene: TRBV6-5; CDR3aa: CASTSGSSYEQYF; CDR3nt: TGTGCCAGCACTAGCGGATCTTCCTACGAGCAGTACTTC
j_gene: TRBJ1-2; len: 13; abundance: NA; d_gene: NA; v_gene: TRBV29-1; CDR3aa: CSVSRTANYGYTF; CDR3nt: TGCAGCGTTTCTCGGACAGCTAACTATGGCTACACCTTC
j_gene: TRBJ2-1; len: 15; abundance: NA; d_gene: NA; v_gene: TRBV28; CDR3aa: CASSRGGGIYNEQFF; CDR3nt: TGTGCCAGCAGCCGAGGGGGTGGGATTTACAATGAGCAGTTCTTC